This T cell receptor beta chain was identified in a study of shared clonotypes between healthy human individuals. There are 14 residues in the CDR3. The V gene lost 2 bases and the J gene lost 6 bases, with 10 bases spanning the gap. From germline, CDR1 is MNHNS and CDR2 SASEGT. The authors' processing: Owing to the provision of junction-only sequences devoid of quality scores by immunoSEQ, filtering differed. Profiling relied on immunoSEQ multiplex PCR, and the TCRdb table lists in-frame clones only, not all of them. V and J calls plus clone size are reproduced from that table; the DNA served to infer D and trimming. In the table there are 950,000 to 1,300,000 clones, approximately 70% of which are singletons.

The genes are TRBV6-1 and TRBJ2-2, with D unresolved. Input material: memory CD4+ T cells sorted from blood. The sample's subset: CD45RA-negative fraction. This receptor was obtained from a man between 18 and 29 years old in good health. The chain's CDR3 is CASSERVIAGELFF. The CDR3 DNA reads as TGTGCCAGCAGTGAAAGGGTGATTGCCGGGGAGCTGTTTTTT.